This T cell receptor beta chain was documented in a study of T-cell reconstitution after alpha-beta-depleted transplantation in children (TCRdb year 2016). General notes on the study: T-cell immune reconstitution after TCRalphabeta/CD19-depleted allogeneic hematopoietic cell transplantation in children was quantitatively tracked in the study by means of TCR repertoire profiling.

This clonotype has just a few counts. Its antigen remains unidentified. Qualities for individual bases were not recorded, and no much larger clone is one base off. Receptor libraries were prepared by PCR. The listed sequencing device is Illumina HiSeq 2500. Molecular barcoding was employed in the preparation of TCR libraries, with unique molecular identifiers being used to normalize TCRbeta repertoire quantification. TCRdb redid the processing of the public reads, applying fastp at Q25 and MiXCR, and retained in-frame beta chains. Every entry covers one CDR3 protein and lists the most common genes and DNA from its rows. Across this sample there are more than 450,000 distinct CDR3 sequences, with roughly 18% seen only once. The ten largest clones take up 2.5% to 3.5% of the sample. From cysteine to phenylalanine, the CDR3 is 16 amino acids long. The only DNA kept is the CDR3, 48 bases in frame from the first base. Unmatched junction bases come to 5, with V trimmed by 1 base and J by 7 bases. CDR1 and CDR2 were assigned from the germline V gene as MGHRA and YSYEKL.

This clonotype originated in a human donor who donated a stem cell graft to a child with acute lymphoblastic leukemia. The receptor chain draws on TRBV4-1 and TRBJ2-1, with 12 middle bases fitting TRBD1. The material was PBMCs from the stem cell graft donor, obtained from the stem cell graft. The CDR3 protein: CASSQGDRGLSNEQFF. Read as DNA, the sequence is TGCGCCAGCAGCCAAGGGGACAGGGGGCTTAGTAATGAGCAGTTCTTC.